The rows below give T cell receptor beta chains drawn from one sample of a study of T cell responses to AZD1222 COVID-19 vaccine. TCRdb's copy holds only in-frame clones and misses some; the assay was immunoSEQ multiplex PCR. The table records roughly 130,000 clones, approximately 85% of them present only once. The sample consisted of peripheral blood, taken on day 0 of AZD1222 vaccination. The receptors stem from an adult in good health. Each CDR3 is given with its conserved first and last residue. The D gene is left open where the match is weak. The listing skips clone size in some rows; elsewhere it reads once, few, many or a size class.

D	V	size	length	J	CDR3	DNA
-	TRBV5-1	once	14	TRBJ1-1	CASSLSIMNTEAFF	TGCGCCAGCAGCTTGAGCATTATGAACACTGAAGCTTTCTTT
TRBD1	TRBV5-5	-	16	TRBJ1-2	CASSRDRGTANYGYTF	TGTGCCAGCAGCCGGGACAGGGGGACAGCTAACTATGGCTACACCTTC
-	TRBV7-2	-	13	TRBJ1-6	CASSFTGTSPLHF	TGTGCCAGCAGCTTTACAGGGACTTCACCCCTCCACTTT
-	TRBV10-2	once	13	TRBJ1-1	CASSGGPNTEAFF	TGCGCCAGCAGTGGGGGTCCGAACACTGAAGCTTTCTTT
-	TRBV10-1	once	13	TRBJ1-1	CASSGGSNTEAFF	TGCGCCAGCAGCGGGGGTTCGAACACTGAAGCTTTCTTT
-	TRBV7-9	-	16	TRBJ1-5	CASSLDLDPSPRPQHF	TGTGCCAGCAGCTTAGACCTGGACCCATCCCCACGGCCCCAGCATTTT
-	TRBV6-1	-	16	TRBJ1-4	CASSEADRGLGGKLFF	TGTGCCAGCAGTGAAGCCGATCGGGGTTTAGGTGGAAAACTGTTTTTT
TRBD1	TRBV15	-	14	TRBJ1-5	CATSILGQEEPQHF	TGTGCCACCAGCATACTCGGACAGGAGGAGCCCCAGCATTTT
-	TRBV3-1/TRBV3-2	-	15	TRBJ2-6	CASSPPRAGANVLTF	TGTGCCAGCAGCCCTCCCCGCGCTGGGGCCAACGTCCTGACTTTC
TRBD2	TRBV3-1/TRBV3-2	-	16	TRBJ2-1	CASSQGAGGGGNEQFF	TGTGCCAGCAGCCAAGGTGCCGGGGGGGGCGGTAATGAGCAGTTCTTC
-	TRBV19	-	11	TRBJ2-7	CASSRRSEQYF	TGTGCCAGTAGTAGGCGGAGCGAGCAGTACTTC
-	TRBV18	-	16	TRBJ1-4	CASSPGPGAVDEKLFF	TGTGCCAGCTCACCTGGTCCGGGGGCGGTTGACGAAAAACTGTTTTTT
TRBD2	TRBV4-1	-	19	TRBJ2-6	CASSQRTSGSISGANVLTF	TGCGCCAGCAGCCAGCGGACTAGCGGGAGTATCTCTGGGGCCAACGTCCTGACTTTC
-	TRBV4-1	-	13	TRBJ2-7	CASAPSRAYEQYF	TGCGCCAGCGCCCCCTCAAGGGCTTACGAGCAGTACTTC
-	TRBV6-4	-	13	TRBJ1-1	CASRPTENTEAFF	TGTGCCAGCAGGCCGACAGAGAACACTGAAGCTTTCTTT
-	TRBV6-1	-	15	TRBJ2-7	CASSEPGGVSYEQYF	TGTGCCAGCAGTGAACCCGGGGGCGTCTCCTACGAGCAGTACTTC
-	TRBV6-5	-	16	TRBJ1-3	CASSYMGPTGGNTIYF	TGTGCCAGCAGTTACATGGGACCCACCGGAGGAAACACCATATATTTT
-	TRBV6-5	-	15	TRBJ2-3	CASSWGQRGTDTQYF	TGTGCCAGCAGTTGGGGCCAAAGGGGGACAGATACGCAGTATTTT
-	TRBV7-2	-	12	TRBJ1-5	CASSFTGGPQHF	TGTGCCAGCAGCTTTACCGGGGGCCCCCAGCATTTT
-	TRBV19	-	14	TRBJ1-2	CASSIPPGAGGYTF	TGTGCCAGTAGTATCCCGCCGGGGGCGGGCGGCTACACCTTC